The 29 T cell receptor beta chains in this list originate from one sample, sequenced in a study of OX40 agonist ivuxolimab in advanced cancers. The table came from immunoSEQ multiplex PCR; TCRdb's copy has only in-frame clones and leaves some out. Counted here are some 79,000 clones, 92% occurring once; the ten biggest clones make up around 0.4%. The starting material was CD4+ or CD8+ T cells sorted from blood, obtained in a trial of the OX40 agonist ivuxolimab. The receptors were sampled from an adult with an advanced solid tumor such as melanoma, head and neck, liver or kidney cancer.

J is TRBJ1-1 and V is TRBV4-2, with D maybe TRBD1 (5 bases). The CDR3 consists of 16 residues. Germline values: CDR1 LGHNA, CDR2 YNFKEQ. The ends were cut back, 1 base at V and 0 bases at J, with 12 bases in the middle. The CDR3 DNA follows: TGTGCCAGCAGCCAAGTCGACAGCGGCTTGAACACTGAAGCTTTCTTT. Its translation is CASSQVDSGLNTEAFF.

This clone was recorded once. This CDR3 is CASSLRAGGNEGEYSNQPQHF. The CDR3, as DNA: TGTGCCAGCAGTTTACGGGCAGGTGGTAATGAAGGGGAATATAGCAATCAGCCCCAGCATTTT. This chain uses TRBV27 with TRBJ1-5; possible D gene TRBD1, 5 bases. The length of the CDR3 is 21 residues. The V end lost 2 bases, the J end lost 0 bases, and 26 bases lay between the germline ends. Per germline, CDR1 MNHEY and CDR2 SMNVEV (reference sequence).

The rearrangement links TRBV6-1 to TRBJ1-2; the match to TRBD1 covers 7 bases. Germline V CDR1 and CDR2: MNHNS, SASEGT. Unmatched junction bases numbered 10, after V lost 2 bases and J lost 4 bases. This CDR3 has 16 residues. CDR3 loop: CASSERGGLNFYGYTF. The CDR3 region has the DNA TGTGCCAGCAGTGAAAGAGGGGGCCTGAACTTCTATGGCTACACCTTC.

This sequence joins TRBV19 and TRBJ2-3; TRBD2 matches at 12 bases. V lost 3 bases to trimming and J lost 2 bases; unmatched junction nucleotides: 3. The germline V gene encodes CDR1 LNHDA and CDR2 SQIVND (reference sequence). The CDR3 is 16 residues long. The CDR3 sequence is CASSISSGGVTDTQYF. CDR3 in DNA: TGTGCCAGTAGTATCTCTAGCGGGGGGGTCACAGATACGCAGTATTTT.

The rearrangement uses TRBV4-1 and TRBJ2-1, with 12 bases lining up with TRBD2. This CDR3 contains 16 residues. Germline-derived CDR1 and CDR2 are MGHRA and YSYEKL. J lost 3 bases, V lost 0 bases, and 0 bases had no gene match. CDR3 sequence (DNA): TGCGCCAGCAGCCAAGAGACTAGCGGGGGCTACAATGAGCAGTTCTTC. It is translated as CASSQETSGGYNEQFF.

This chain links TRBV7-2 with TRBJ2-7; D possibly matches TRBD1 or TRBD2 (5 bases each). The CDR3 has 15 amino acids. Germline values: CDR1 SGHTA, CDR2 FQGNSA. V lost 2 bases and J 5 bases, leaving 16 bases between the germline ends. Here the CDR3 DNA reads TGTGCCAGCAGCTTACAGGGACCCGGCGGACACGAGCAGTACTTC. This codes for CASSLQGPGGHEQYF.

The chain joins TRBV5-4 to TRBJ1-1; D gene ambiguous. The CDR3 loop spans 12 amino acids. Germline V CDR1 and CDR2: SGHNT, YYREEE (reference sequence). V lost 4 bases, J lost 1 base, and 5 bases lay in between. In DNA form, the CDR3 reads TGTGCCAGCAGCCCACGGAACACTGAAGCTTTCTTT. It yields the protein CASSPRNTEAFF.

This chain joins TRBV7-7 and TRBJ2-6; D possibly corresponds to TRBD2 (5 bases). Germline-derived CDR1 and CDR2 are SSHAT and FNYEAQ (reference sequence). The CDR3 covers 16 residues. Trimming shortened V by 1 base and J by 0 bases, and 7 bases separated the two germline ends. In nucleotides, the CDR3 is TGTGCCAGCAGCTTAGGGGGAGTCTCTGGGGCCAACGTCCTGACTTTC. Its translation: CASSLGGVSGANVLTF.

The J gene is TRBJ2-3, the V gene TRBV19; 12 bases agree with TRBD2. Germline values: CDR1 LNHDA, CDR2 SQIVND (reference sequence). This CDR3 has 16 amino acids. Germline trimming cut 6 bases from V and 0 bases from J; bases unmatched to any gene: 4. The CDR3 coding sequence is TGTGCCAGTAGAGGACTAGCGGGATTTAGCACAGATACGCAGTATTTT. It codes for CASRGLAGFSTDTQYF.

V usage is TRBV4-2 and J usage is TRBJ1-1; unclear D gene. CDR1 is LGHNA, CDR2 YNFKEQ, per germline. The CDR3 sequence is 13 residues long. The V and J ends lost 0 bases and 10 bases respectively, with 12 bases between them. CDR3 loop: CASSQDKAGSAFF. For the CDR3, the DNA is TGTGCCAGCAGCCAAGATAAGGCCGGCTCAGCTTTCTTT.

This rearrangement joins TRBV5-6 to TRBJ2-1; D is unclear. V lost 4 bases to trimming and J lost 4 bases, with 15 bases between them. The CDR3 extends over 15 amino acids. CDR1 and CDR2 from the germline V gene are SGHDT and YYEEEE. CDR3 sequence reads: CASSGEMLKYNEQFF. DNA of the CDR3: TGTGCCAGCAGCGGCGAAATGTTAAAATACAATGAGCAGTTCTTC.

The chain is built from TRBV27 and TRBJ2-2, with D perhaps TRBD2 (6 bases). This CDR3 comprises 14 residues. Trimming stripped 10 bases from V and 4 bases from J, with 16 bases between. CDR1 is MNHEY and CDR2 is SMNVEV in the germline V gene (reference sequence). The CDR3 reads CATHGGRSTGELFF. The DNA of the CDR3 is TGTGCCACCCACGGAGGGCGGTCCACCGGGGAGCTGTTTTTT.

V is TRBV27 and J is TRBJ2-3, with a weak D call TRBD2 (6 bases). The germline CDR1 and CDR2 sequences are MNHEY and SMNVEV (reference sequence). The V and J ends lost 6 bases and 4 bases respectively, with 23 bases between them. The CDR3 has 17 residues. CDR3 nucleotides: TGTGCCAGCAGATTAAACCCACACGCGGGGTCAGCAGATACGCAGTATTTT. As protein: CASRLNPHAGSADTQYF.

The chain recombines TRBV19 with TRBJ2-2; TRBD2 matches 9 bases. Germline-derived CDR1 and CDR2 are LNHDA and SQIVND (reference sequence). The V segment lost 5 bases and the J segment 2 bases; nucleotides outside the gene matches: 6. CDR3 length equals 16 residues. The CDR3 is CASSLIAGVNTGELFF. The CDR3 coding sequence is TGTGCCAGTAGTCTAATAGCGGGAGTCAACACCGGGGAGCTGTTTTTT.

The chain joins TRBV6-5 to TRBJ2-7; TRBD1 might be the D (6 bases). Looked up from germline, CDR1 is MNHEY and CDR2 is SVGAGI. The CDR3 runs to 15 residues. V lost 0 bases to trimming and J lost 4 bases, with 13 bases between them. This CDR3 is CASSYSTGIPYEQYF. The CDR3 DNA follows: TGTGCCAGCAGTTACTCAACAGGGATTCCATACGAGCAGTACTTC.

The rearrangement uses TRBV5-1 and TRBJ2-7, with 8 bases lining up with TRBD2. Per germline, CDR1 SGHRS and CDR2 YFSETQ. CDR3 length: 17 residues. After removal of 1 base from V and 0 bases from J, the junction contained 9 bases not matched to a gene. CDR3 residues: CASSLHDGGGPSYEQYF. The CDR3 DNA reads TGCGCCAGCAGCTTGCACGACGGGGGGGGACCCTCCTACGAGCAGTACTTC.

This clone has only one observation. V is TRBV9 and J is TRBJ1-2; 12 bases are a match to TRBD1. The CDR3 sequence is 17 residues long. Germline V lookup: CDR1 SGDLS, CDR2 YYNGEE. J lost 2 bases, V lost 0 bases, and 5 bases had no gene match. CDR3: CASSVGLGTGGNYGYTF. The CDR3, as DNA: TGTGCCAGCAGCGTAGGTTTAGGGACAGGGGGCAACTATGGCTACACCTTC.

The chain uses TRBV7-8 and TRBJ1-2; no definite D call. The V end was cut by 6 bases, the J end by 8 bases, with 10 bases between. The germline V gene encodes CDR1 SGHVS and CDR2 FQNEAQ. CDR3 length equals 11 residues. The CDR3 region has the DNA TGTGCCAGCAGTAGGAGCACCGGCTACACCTTC. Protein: CASSRSTGYTF.

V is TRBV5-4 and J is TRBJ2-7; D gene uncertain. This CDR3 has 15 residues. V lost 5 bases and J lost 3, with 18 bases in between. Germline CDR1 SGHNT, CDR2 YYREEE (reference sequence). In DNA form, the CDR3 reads TGTGCCAGCAGGACCGGACGGAGTGATGACTACGAGCAGTACTTC. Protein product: CASRTGRSDDYEQYF. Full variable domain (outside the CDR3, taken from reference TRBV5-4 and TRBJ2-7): ETGVTQSPTHLIKTRGQQVTLRCSSQSGHNTVSWYQQALGQGPQFIFQYYREEENGRGNFPPRFSGLQFPNYSSELNVNALELDDSALYLCASRTGRSDDYEQYFGPGTRLTVT.

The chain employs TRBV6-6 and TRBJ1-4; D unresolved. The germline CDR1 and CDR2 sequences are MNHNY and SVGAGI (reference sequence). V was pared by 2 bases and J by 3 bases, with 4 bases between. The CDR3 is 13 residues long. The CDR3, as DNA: TGTGCCAGCAGTTACAGATCTAATGAAAAACTGTTTTTT. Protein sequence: CASSYRSNEKLFF.

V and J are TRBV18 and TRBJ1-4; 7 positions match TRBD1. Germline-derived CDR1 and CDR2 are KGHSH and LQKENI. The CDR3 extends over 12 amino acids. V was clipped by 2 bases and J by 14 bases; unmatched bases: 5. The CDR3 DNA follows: TGTGCCAGCTCACCAGATGACAGGGTTCTGTTTTTT. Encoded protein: CASSPDDRVLFF.

This CDR3 reads CASSANGLAGGAADTQYF. CDR3 in DNA: TGCGCCAGCAGCGCAAACGGACTAGCGGGAGGGGCGGCAGATACGCAGTATTTT. The chain couples TRBV5-1 to TRBJ2-3; 15 nucleotides align to TRBD2. CDR1 SGHRS and CDR2 YFSETQ come from the germline V gene. The CDR3 runs to 18 residues. Trimming cost V 4 bases and J 4 bases; bases outside gene matches: 10.

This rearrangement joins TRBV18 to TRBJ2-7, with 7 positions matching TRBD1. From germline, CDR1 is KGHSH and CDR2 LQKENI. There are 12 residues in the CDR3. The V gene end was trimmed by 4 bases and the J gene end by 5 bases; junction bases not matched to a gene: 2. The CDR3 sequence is CASSQQGNEQYF. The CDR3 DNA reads TGTGCCAGCTCACAACAGGGGAACGAGCAGTACTTC.

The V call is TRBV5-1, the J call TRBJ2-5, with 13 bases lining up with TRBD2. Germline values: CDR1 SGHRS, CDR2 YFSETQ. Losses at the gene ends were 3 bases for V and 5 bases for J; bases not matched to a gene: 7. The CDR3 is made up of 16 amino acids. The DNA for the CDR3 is TGCGCCAGCAGCTGGACTAGCGGGAGCATTGGGGAGACCCAGTACTTC. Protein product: CASSWTSGSIGETQYF.

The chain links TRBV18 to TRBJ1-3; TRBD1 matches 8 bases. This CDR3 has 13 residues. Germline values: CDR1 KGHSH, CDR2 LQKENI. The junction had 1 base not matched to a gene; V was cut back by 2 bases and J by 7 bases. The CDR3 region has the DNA TGTGCCAGCTCACCAAACAGGGGGAACACCATATATTTT. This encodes CASSPNRGNTIYF.

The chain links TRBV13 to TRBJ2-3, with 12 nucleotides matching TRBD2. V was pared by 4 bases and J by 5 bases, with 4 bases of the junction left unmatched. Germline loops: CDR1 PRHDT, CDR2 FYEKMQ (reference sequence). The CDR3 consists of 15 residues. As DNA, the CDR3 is TGTGCCAGCAGCTCACTAGCGGGAGGAGTAGATACGCAGTATTTT. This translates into CASSSLAGGVDTQYF.

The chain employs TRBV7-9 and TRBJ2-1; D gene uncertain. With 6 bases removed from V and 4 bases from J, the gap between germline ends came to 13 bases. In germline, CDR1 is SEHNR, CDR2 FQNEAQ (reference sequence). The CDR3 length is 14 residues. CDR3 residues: CASSSSSLYNEQFF. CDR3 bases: TGTGCCAGCAGTTCGTCCAGCCTTTACAATGAGCAGTTCTTC.

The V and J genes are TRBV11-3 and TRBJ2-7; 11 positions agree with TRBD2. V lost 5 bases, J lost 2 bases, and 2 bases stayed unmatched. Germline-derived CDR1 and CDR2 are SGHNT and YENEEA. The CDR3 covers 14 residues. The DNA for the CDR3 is TGTGCCAGCAGCGAGGGACTAGCGGCCTACGAGCAGTACTTC. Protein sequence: CASSEGLAAYEQYF.

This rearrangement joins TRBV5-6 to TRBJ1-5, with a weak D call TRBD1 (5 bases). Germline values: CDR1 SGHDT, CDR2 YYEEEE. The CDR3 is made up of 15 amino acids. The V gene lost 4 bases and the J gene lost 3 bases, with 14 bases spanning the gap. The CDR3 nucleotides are TGTGCCAGCAGCAGCGGCCTAGGGGTCAATCAGCCCCAGCATTTT. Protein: CASSSGLGVNQPQHF.